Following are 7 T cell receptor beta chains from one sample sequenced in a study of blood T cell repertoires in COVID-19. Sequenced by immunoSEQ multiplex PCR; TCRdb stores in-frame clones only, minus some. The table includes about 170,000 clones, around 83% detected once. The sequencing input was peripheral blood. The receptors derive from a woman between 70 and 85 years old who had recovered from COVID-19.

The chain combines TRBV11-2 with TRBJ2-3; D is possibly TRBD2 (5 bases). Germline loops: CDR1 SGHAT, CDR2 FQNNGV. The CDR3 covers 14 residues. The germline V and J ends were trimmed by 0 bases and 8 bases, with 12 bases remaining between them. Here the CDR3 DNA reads TGTGCCAGCAGCTTAGATTGGCTAGCAGGTACGCAGTATTTT. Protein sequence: CASSLDWLAGTQYF.

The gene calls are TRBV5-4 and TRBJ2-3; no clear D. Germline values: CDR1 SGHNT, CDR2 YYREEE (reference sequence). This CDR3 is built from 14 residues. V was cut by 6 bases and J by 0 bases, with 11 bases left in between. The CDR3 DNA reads TGTGCCAGCACCGATCCCTACAGCACAGATACGCAGTATTTT. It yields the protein CASTDPYSTDTQYF. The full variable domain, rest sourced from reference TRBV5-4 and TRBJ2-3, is ETGVTQSPTHLIKTRGQQVTLRCSSQSGHNTVSWYQQALGQGPQFIFQYYREEENGRGNFPPRFSGLQFPNYSSELNVNALELDDSALYLCASTDPYSTDTQYFGPGTRLTVL.

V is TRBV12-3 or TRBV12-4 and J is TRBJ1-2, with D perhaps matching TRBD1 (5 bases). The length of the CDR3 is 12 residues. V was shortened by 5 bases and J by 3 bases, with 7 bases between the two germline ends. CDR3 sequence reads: CASSPGDYGYTF. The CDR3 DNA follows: TGTGCCAGCAGTCCGGGGGACTATGGCTACACCTTC.

The CDR3, as DNA: TGTGCCAGTAGTTGGAGGGCATCCCGGGAGACCCAGTACTTC. Translation gives CASSWRASRETQYF. This chain uses TRBV19 with TRBJ2-5; a weak D match, TRBD2 (6 bases). CDR1 is LNHDA, CDR2 SQIVND, per germline (reference sequence). Trimming took 5 bases from V and 5 from J, leaving 15 bases between them. The CDR3 extends over 14 amino acids. Drawing the rest from reference TRBV19 and TRBJ2-5, the complete variable domain is DGGITQSPKYLFRKEGQNVTLSCEQNLNHDAMYWYRQDPGQGLRLIYYSQIVNDFQKGDIAEGYSVSREKKESFPLTVTSAQKNPTAFYLCASSWRASRETQYFGPGTRLLVL.

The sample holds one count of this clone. The CDR3 loop reads CASSLPGGSQLGPLNEQFF. The CDR3 DNA sequence: TGTGCCAGCAGCCTCCCTGGCGGGAGCCAACTCGGGCCACTCAATGAGCAGTTCTTC. The chain uses TRBV4-2 and TRBJ2-1, with TRBD2 matching over 7 bases. V lost 4 bases, J lost 6 bases, and 21 bases stayed unmatched. There are 19 residues in the CDR3. Looked up from germline, CDR1 is LGHNA and CDR2 is YNFKEQ.

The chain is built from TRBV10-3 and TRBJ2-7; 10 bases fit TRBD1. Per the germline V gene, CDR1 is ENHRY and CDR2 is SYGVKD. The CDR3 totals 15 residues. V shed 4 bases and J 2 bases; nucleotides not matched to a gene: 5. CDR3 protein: CAISGGDRGTYEQYF. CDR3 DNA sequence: TGTGCCATCAGTGGAGGGGACAGGGGTACCTACGAGCAGTACTTC.

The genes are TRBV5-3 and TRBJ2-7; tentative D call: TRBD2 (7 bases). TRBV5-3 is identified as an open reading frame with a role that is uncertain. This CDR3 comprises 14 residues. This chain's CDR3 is CAVEGGPSSYEQYF. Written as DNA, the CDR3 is TGTGCGGTGGAGGGGGGGCCGAGCTCCTACGAGCAGTACTTC.